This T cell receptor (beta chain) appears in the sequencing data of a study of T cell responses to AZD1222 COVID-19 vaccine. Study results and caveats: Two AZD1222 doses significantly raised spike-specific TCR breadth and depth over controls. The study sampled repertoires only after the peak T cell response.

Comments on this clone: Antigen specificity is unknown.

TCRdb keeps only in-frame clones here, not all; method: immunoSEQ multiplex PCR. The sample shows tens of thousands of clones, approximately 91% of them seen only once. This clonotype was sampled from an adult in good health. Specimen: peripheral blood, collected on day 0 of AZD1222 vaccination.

The CDR3 here is CASHRGGGADTQYF. The DNA of the CDR3 is TGTGCCAGCCATAGGGGCGGGGGGGCCGATACGCAGTATTTT. The chain combines TRBV28 with TRBJ2-3; the match to TRBD2 covers 9 bases. The CDR3 length is 14 residues. CDR1 MDHEN and CDR2 SYDVKM come from the germline V gene. With V trimmed by 8 bases and J by 6 bases, 9 bases remained unmatched.